The 7 T cell receptor beta chains given below trace back to one sample, sequenced in a study of T-cell memory formation after mild COVID-19. One entry per CDR3 protein, called by TCRdb with MiXCR from the 5' RACE reads. The sample yields about 57,000 distinct CDR3 sequences, 12% seen once. The sample comprised PBMCs or a T cell subset sorted from them (not recorded which). These receptors originate from a man between 18 and 29 years old who had mild COVID-19 (a few samples of this study predate the infection). Cell type and time point are not known.

This clonotype has a handful of counts. The genes are TRBV4-3 and TRBJ2-3; D gene unclear. Germline V gives CDR1 LGHNA, CDR2 YSLEER. The length of the CDR3 is 16 residues. Trimming cost V 1 base and J 0 bases, with 11 bases left between them. CDR3 in amino acids: CASSQVVASSTDTQYF. Here the CDR3 DNA reads TGCGCCAGCAGCCAAGTAGTCGCATCTAGCACAGATACGCAGTATTTT.

The chain has TRBV6-5 and TRBJ2-1; D is uncertain. This CDR3 has 17 residues. The V end was cut by 1 base, the J end by 0 bases, with 13 bases between. Germline CDR1 and CDR2: MNHEY and SVGAGI. DNA of the CDR3: TGTGCCAGCAGTTACTTTTCGGGCGCGACCTCCTACAATGAGCAGTTCTTC. As protein: CASSYFSGATSYNEQFF.

At least ten counts were recorded for this clonotype. The chain links TRBV10-3 to TRBJ2-3; 9 nucleotides align to TRBD2. V was pared by 4 bases and J by 4 bases, with 6 bases of the junction left unmatched. The CDR3 runs to 15 residues. CDR1 is ENHRY and CDR2 is SYGVKD in the germline V gene. CDR3 in amino acids: CAISGTSGSPDTQYF. CDR3 coding DNA: TGTGCCATCAGTGGTACTAGCGGGTCTCCAGATACGCAGTATTTT.

This clonotype came up many times. The chain carries TRBV20-1 and TRBJ2-7; D possibly matches TRBD1 or TRBD2 (5 bases each). The V and J ends lost 5 bases and 6 bases respectively, with 23 bases between them. The CDR3 sequence is 15 residues long. The germline V gene has CDR1 DFQATT and CDR2 SNEGSKA (reference sequence). The CDR3 DNA reads as TGCAGTGCTCCACAGCCGGGACCGCCTTCGAGCGAGCAGTACTTC. It is translated as CSAPQPGPPSSEQYF.

CDR3 sequence reads: CASSLDGPGELFF. The CDR3 region has the DNA TGTGCCAGCAGCTTAGATGGGCCCGGGGAGCTGTTTTTT. This chain connects TRBV7-9 to TRBJ2-2; no definite D call. The CDR3 loop spans 13 amino acids. V was clipped by 1 base and J by 6 bases, with 6 bases between them. Germline-derived CDR1 and CDR2 are SEHNR and FQNEAQ (reference sequence).

This clonotype occurred a few times. The chain couples TRBV27 to TRBJ2-3; D is ambiguous. Germline lookup yields CDR1 MNHEY and CDR2 SMNVEV (reference sequence). The CDR3 runs 12 residues. V lost 5 bases, J lost 4 bases, and 7 bases lay in between. CDR3 in DNA: TGTGCCAGCAGTACACGTGCAGATACGCAGTATTTT. As protein: CASSTRADTQYF.

This clonotype was seen ten or more times. J is TRBJ2-5 and V is TRBV7-2; D assignment may be TRBD1 or TRBD2 (6 bases each). Germline V lookup: CDR1 SGHTA, CDR2 FQGNSA. Trimming stripped 5 bases from V and 0 bases from J, with 22 bases between. CDR3 length equals 18 residues. CDR3 DNA: TGTGCCAGCAGCCCGGGGGCCTTTTCCGGTTGGTACCAAGAGACCCAGTACTTC. Protein product: CASSPGAFSGWYQETQYF.